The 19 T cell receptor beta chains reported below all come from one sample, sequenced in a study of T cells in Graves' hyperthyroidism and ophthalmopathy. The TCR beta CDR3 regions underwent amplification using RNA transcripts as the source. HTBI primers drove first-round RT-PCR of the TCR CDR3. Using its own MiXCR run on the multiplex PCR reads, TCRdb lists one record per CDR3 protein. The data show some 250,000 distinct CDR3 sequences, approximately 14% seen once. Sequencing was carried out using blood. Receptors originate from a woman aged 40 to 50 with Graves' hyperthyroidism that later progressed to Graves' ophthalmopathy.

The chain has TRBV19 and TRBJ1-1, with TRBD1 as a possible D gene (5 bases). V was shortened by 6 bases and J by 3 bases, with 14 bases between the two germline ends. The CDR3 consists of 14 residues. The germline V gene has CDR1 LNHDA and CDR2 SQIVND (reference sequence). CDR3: CASRDPGWDTEAFF. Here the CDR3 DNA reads TGTGCCAGTAGAGATCCAGGGTGGGACACTGAAGCTTTCTTT.

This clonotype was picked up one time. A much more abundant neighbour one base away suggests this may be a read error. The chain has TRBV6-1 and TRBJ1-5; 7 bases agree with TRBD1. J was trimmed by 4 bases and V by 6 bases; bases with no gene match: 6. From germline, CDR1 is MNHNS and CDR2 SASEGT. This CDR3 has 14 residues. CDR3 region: CASSRGMRNQPQHF. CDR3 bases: TGTGCCAGCAGCAGGGGGATGAGAAATCAGCCCCAGCATTTT.

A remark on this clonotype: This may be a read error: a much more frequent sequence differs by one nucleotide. The CDR3 bases are TGTGCCTGGGGGAGGGACAGGGGATACGAGCAGTGCTTC. Encoded protein: CAWGRDRGYEQCF. The V and J genes are TRBV30 and TRBJ2-7; TRBD1 matches 10 bases. Germline assignment: CDR1 GTSNPN and CDR2 SVGIG (reference sequence). The CDR3 runs 13 residues.

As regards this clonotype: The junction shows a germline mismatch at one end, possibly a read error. The CDR3 protein is CDSSQPTSGTFNEQSF. CDR3 in DNA: TGCGACAGCAGCCAACCTACTAGCGGGACTTTCAATGAGCAGTCCTTC. This chain connects TRBV4-1 to TRBJ2-1, with 10 bases lining up with TRBD2. Germline CDR1 and CDR2: MGHRA and YSYEKL. CDR3 length: 16 residues.

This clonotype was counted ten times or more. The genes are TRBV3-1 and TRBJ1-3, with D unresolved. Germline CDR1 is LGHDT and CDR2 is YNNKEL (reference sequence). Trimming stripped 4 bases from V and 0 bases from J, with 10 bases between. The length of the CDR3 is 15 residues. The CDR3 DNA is TGTGCCAGCAGCCGTATTTCGAGCTCTGGAAACACCATATATTTT. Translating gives CASSRISSSGNTIYF.

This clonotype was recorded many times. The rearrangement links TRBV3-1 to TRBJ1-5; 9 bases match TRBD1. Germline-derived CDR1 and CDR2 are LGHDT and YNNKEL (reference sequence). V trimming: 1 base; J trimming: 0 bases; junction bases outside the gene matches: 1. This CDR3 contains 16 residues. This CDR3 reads CASSQGDRVSNQPQHF. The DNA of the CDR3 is TGTGCCAGCAGCCAAGGGGACAGGGTTAGCAATCAGCCCCAGCATTTT. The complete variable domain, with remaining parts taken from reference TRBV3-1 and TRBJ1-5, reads DTAVSQTPKYLVTQMGNDKSIKCEQNLGHDTMYWYKQDSKKFLKIMFSYNNKELIINETVPNRFSPKSPDKAHLNLHINSLELGDSAVYFCASSQGDRVSNQPQHFGDGTRLSIL.

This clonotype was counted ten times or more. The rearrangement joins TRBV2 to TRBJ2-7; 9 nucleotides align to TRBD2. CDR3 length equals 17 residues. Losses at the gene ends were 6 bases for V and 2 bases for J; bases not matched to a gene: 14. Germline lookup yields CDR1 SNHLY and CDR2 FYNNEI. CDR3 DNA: TGTGCCAGCAGGCCTACAACTCCTAGCGGGAATACCTACGAGCAGTACTTC. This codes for CASRPTTPSGNTYEQYF.

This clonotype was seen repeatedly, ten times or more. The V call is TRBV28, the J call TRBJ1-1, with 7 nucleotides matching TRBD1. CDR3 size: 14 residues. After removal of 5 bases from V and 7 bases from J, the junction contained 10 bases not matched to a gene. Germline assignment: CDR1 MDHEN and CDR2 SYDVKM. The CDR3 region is CASSPDRVRNEAFF. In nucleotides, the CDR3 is TGTGCCAGCAGTCCCGACAGGGTTAGAAATGAAGCTTTCTTT.

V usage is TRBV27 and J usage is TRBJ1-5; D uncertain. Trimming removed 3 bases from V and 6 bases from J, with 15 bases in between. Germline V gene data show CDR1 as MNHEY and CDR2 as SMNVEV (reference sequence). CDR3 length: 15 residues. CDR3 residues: CASSFGLGVGQPQHF. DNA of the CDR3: TGTGCCAGCAGTTTCGGACTTGGGGTCGGTCAGCCCCAGCATTTT.

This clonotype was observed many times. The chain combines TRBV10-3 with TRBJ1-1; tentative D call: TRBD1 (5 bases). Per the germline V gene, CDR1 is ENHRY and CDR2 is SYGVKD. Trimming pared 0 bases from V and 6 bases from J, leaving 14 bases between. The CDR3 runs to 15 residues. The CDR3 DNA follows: TGTGCCATCAGTGAGTCCTCCGGGACGGGGGCTGAAGCTTTCTTT. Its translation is CAISESSGTGAEAFF.

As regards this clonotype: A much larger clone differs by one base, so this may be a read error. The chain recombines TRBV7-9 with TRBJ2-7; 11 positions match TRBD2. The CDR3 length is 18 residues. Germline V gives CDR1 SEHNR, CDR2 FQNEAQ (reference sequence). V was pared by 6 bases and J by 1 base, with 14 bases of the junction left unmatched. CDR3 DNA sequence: TGTGCCAGCAGTCCCAGTAGCGGGAGGGTGATCGGGTCCTACGAGCAGTACTTC. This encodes CASSPSSGRVIGSYEQYF.

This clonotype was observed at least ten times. The DNA for the CDR3 is TGTGCCAGCTCACCAAGGGCAGGGAGCGCGGGAGATACGCAGTATTTT. It codes for CASSPRAGSAGDTQYF. The V and J genes are TRBV18 and TRBJ2-3; D is perhaps TRBD1 or TRBD2 (5 bases each). With 2 bases removed from V and 5 bases from J, the gap between germline ends came to 17 bases. The CDR3 loop spans 16 amino acids. Germline loops: CDR1 KGHSH, CDR2 LQKENI. The complete variable domain, with remaining parts taken from reference TRBV18 and TRBJ2-3, reads NAGVMQNPRHLVRRRGQEARLRCSPMKGHSHVYWYRQLPEEGLKFMVYLQKENIIDESGMPKERFSAEFPKEGPSILRIQQVVRGDSAAYFCASSPRAGSAGDTQYFGPGTRLTVL.

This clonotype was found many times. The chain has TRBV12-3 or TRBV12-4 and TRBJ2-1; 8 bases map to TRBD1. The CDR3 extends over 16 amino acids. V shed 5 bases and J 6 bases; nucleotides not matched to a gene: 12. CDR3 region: CASSRHDRGIVNEQFF. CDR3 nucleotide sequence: TGTGCCAGCAGTCGTCATGACAGGGGCATCGTCAATGAGCAGTTCTTC.

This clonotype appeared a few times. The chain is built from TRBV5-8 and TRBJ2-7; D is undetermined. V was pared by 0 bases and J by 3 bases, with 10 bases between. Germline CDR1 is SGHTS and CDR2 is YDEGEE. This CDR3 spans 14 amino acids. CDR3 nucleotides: TGTGCCAGCAGCTTGGACTGGGGATACTACGAGCAGTACTTC. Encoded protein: CASSLDWGYYEQYF.

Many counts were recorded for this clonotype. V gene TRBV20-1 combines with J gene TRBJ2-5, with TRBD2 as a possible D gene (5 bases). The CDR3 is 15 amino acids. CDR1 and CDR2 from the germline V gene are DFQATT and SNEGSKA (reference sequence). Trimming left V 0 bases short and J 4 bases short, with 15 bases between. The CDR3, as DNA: TGCAGTGCTAGAGATGTTGTAGCGTCCGCAGAGACCCAGTACTTC. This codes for CSARDVVASAETQYF.

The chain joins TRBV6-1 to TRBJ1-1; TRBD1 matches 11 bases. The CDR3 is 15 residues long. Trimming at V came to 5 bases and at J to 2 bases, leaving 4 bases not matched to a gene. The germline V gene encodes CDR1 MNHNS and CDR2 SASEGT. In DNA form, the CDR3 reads TGTGCCAGCAGTAAGGACAGGGGGCCCAACACTGAAGCTTTCTTT. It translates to CASSKDRGPNTEAFF.

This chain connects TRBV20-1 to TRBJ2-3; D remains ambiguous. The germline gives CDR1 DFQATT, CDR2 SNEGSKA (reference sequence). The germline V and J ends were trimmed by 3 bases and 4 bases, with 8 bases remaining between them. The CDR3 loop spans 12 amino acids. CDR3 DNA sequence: TGCAGTGCTAGCGCCGGCCCAGATACGCAGTATTTT. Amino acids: CSASAGPDTQYF.

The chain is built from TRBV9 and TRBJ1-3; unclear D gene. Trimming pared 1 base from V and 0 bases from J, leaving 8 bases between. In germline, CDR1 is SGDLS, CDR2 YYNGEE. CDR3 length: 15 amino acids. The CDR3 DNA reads TGTGCCAGCAGCGTATCCCCGAGCTCTGGAAACACCATATATTTT. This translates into CASSVSPSSGNTIYF. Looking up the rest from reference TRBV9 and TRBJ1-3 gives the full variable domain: DSGVTQTPKHLITATGQRVTLRCSPRSGDLSVYWYQQSLDQGLQFLIQYYNGEERAKGNILERFSAQQFPDLHSELNLSSLELGDSALYFCASSVSPSSGNTIYFGEGSWLTVV.

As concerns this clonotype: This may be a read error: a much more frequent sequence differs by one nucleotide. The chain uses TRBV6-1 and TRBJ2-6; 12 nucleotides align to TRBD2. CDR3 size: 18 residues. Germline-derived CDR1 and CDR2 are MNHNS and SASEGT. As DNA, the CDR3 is TGTGCCAGCAGTCGACTAGCGGGGGCCTACTCTGGGGCCCACGTCCTGACTTTC. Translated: CASSRLAGAYSGAHVLTF.